The entry below gives a single T cell receptor beta chain sequence along with its context. As yet, its antigen is unknown. After autologous stem cell transplantation all patients relapsed, and prior brentuximab vedotin exposure differed between cohorts. Applied to thawed PBMCs, magnetic negative selection was the method used to isolate CD8+ T cells. Some clones are missing from TCRdb's copy, which holds only in-frame ones; the method was immunoSEQ multiplex PCR. The sample holds 25,000 to 30,000 clones, around 90% seen once. These data belong to a study of PD-1 blockade in classical Hodgkin lymphoma. Study results and caveats: CD4+ TCR diversity, unlike CD8+, rose significantly by C4D1. Complete responders had baseline diversity similar to newly diagnosed patients.

The receptor was derived from a human donor with classical Hodgkin lymphoma. This specimen consisted of CD8+ T cells from blood, obtained at baseline.

The CDR3 nucleotides are TGTGCCAGCAGGGAACCGGGACTAGATGGCAATGAGCAGTTCTTC. This translates into CASREPGLDGNEQFF. The genes are TRBV7-9 and TRBJ2-1; TRBD2 matches at 8 bases. The CDR3 consists of 15 residues. The germline gives CDR1 SEHNR, CDR2 FQNEAQ (reference sequence). V was clipped by 6 bases and J by 6 bases; unmatched bases: 10.